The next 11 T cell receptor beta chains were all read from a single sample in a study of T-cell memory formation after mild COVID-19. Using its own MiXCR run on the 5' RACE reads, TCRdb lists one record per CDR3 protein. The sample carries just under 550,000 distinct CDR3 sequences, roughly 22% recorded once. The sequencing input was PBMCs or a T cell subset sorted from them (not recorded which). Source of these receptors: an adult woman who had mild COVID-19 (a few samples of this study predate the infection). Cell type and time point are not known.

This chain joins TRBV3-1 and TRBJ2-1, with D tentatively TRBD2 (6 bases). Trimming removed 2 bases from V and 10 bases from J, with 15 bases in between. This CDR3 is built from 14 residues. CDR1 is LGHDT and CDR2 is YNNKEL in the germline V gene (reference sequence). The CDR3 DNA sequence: TGTGCCAGCAGCCAATTATCCGGGAGATCAGAGCAGTTCTTC. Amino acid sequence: CASSQLSGRSEQFF.

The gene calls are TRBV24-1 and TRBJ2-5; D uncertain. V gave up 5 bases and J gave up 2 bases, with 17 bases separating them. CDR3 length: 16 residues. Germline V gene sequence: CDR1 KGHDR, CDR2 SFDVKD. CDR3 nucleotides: TGTGCCACCAGTGGTGGGCCCTTCGAGGAACAAGAGACCCAGTACTTC. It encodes CATSGGPFEEQETQYF.

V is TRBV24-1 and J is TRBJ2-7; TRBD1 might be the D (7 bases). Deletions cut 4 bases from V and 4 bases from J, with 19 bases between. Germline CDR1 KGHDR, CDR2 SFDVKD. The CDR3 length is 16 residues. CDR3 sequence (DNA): TGTGCCACCAGTGAGACGACAGGGACCGGGGGTTACGAGCAGTACTTC. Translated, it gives CATSETTGTGGYEQYF.

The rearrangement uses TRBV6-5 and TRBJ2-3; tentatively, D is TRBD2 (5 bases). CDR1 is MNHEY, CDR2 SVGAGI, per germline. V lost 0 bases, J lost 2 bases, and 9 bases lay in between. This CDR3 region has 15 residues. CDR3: CASSYSSGNTDTQYF. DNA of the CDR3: TGTGCCAGCAGTTACTCGTCCGGGAACACAGATACGCAGTATTTT.

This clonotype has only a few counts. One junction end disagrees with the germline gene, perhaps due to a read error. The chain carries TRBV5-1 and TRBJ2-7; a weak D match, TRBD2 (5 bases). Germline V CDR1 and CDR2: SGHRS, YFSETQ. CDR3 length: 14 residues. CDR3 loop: CVSSLEVTSYEQYF. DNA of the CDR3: TGCGTCAGCAGCTTGGAGGTGACCTCCTACGAGCAGTACTTC.

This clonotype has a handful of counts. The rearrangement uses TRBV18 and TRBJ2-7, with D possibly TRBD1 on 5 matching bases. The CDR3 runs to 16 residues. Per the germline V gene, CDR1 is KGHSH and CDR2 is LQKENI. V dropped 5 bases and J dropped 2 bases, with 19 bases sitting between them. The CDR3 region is CASSALRAAQAYEQYF. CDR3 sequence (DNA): TGTGCCAGCTCAGCACTCAGGGCCGCCCAGGCCTACGAGCAGTACTTC. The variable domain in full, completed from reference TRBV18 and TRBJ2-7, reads NAGVMQNPRHLVRRRGQEARLRCSPMKGHSHVYWYRQLPEEGLKFMVYLQKENIIDESGMPKERFSAEFPKEGPSILRIQQVVRGDSAAYFCASSALRAAQAYEQYFGPGTRLTVT.

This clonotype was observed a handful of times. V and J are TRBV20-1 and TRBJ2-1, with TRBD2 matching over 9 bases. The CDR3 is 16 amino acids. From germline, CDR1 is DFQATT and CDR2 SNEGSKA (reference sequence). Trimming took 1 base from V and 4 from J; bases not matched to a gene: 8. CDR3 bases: TGCAGTGCTAGAGTACAGGGAGCGGGAGGTTACAATGAGCAGTTCTTC. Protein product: CSARVQGAGGYNEQFF.

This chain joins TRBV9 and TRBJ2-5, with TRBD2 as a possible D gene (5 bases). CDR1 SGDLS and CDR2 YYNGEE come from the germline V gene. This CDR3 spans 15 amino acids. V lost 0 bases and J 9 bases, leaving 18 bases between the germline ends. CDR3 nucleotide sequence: TGTGCCAGCAGCGTAGGGGGAGCTCGGGTTGTGGCCCAGTACTTC. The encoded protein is CASSVGGARVVAQYF.

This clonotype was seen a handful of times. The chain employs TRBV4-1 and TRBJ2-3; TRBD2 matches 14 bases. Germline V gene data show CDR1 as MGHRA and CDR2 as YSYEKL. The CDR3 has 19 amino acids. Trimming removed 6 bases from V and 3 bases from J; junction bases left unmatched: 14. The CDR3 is CASSRHQSGTSGGTDTQYF. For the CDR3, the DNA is TGCGCCAGCAGTCGTCACCAGTCCGGGACTAGCGGGGGTACAGATACGCAGTATTTT.

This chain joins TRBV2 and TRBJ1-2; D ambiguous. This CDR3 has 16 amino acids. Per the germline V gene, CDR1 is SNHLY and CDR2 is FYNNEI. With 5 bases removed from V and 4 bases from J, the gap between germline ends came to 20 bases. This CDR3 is CASSPISEWGSYGYTF. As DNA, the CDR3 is TGTGCCAGCAGTCCCATATCTGAGTGGGGATCCTATGGCTACACCTTC.

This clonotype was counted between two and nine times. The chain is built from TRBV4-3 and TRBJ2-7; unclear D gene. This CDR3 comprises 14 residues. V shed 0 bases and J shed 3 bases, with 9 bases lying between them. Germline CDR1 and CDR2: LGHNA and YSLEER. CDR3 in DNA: TGCGCCAGCAGCCAAGATTATAAGGGCTACGAGCAGTACTTC. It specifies CASSQDYKGYEQYF.